The next 14 T cell receptor beta chains were all read from a single sample in a study of OX40 agonist ivuxolimab in advanced cancers. Measured with immunoSEQ multiplex PCR; TCRdb has only the in-frame clones, and not every one. The sample shows around 41,000 clones, 88% of them seen only once. The source was CD4+ or CD8+ T cells sorted from blood, collected in a trial of the OX40 agonist ivuxolimab. The receptor source for this set is an adult with an advanced solid tumor such as melanoma, head and neck, liver or kidney cancer.

This clone was counted once. The genes are TRBV27 and TRBJ2-3, with 11 bases lining up with TRBD2. CDR1 and CDR2 from the germline V gene are MNHEY and SMNVEV (reference sequence). Trimming cost V 5 bases and J 6 bases; bases outside gene matches: 7. This CDR3 comprises 15 residues. For the CDR3, the DNA is TGTGCCAGCAGTCCTACTAGCGGGAGAGGCGATACGCAGTATTTT. Protein: CASSPTSGRGDTQYF.

V and J are TRBV19 and TRBJ1-5; no firm D call. V lost 2 bases and J 1 base, leaving 6 bases between the germline ends. Germline CDR1 and CDR2: LNHDA and SQIVND (reference sequence). The CDR3 consists of 14 residues. CDR3 sequence: CASSITTSNQPQHF. CDR3 sequence (DNA): TGTGCCAGTAGTATAACGACCAGCAATCAGCCCCAGCATTTT.

This clone counts as medium-sized. The V and J genes are TRBV28 and TRBJ1-4; 7 bases match TRBD1. V shed 7 bases and J 3 bases; nucleotides not matched to a gene: 11. Germline assignment: CDR1 MDHEN and CDR2 SYDVKM. The CDR3 has 16 amino acids. The CDR3 region is CASTLITGTANEKLFF. The CDR3 DNA is TGTGCCAGCACCCTGATTACCGGGACAGCTAATGAAAAACTGTTTTTT.

The chain carries TRBV5-6 and TRBJ1-5; D is possibly TRBD1 (6 bases). Germline V gene lookup returns CDR1 SGHDT and CDR2 YYEEEE. The CDR3 is made up of 15 amino acids. The V and J ends lost 3 bases and 1 base respectively, with 11 bases between them. CDR3 region: CASSYGTSSNQPQHF. For the CDR3, the DNA is TGTGCCAGCAGCTATGGGACATCCAGCAATCAGCCCCAGCATTTT.

The sample holds a few counts of this clone. The genes are TRBV11-2 and TRBJ2-2, with 9 bases that match TRBD1. The length of the CDR3 is 16 residues. Germline V gene lookup returns CDR1 SGHAT and CDR2 FQNNGV. Trimming at V came to 7 bases and at J to 0 bases, leaving 6 bases not matched to a gene. The CDR3 nucleotides read TGTGCCAGCACCACCCGGGACAGGGCGAACACCGGGGAGCTGTTTTTT. Protein: CASTTRDRANTGELFF.

With respect to this clone: The identical CDR3 is also encoded by other nucleotide sequences in the sample. The chain employs TRBV28 and TRBJ1-1, with no clear D. Trimming shortened V by 7 bases and J by 1 base, and 10 bases separated the two germline ends. This CDR3 contains 13 residues. Per the germline V gene, CDR1 is MDHEN and CDR2 is SYDVKM. CDR3 coding DNA: TGTGCCAGCACCCTCGGCCAGAACACTGAAGCTTTCTTT. Translated: CASTLGQNTEAFF.

In this sample, this clone turned up once. The chain combines TRBV2 with TRBJ2-7; the D is unclear. With 6 bases removed from V and 4 bases from J, the gap between germline ends came to 4 bases. The CDR3 totals 10 residues. Germline assignment: CDR1 SNHLY and CDR2 FYNNEI. The CDR3 reads CASRHYEQYF. DNA for the CDR3: TGTGCCAGCAGACATTACGAGCAGTACTTC.

This clone was detected only once. This sequence joins TRBV27 and TRBJ1-2; no clear D gene. The CDR3 totals 15 residues. Germline V gives CDR1 MNHEY, CDR2 SMNVEV (reference sequence). Trimming removed 2 bases at V and 4 bases at J, with 14 bases between. This CDR3 reads CASSLKGSRFYGYTF. Here the CDR3 DNA reads TGTGCCAGCAGTTTAAAAGGGTCCCGATTCTATGGCTACACCTTC.

This clone was observed a handful of times. The chain carries TRBV28 and TRBJ1-2; D remains ambiguous. From germline, CDR1 is MDHEN and CDR2 SYDVKM. Trimming stripped 4 bases from V and 5 bases from J, with 5 bases between. The CDR3 is 11 residues long. The CDR3 coding sequence is TGTGCCAGCAGTTGGCCGTATGGCTACACCTTC. Translated, it gives CASSWPYGYTF.

This chain connects TRBV19 to TRBJ2-7; TRBD2 agrees at 10 bases. V shed 5 bases, J shed 0 bases, and the junction held 4 bases outside the gene matches. CDR1 is LNHDA, CDR2 SQIVND, per germline (reference sequence). The CDR3 has 15 amino acids. CDR3 DNA sequence: TGTGCCAGTAGTCCGACTAGCGGGCCCTCCTACGAGCAGTACTTC. This codes for CASSPTSGPSYEQYF. The variable domain in full, with the rest retrieved from reference TRBV19 and TRBJ2-7, is DGGITQSPKYLFRKEGQNVTLSCEQNLNHDAMYWYRQDPGQGLRLIYYSQIVNDFQKGDIAEGYSVSREKKESFPLTVTSAQKNPTAFYLCASSPTSGPSYEQYFGPGTRLTVT.

This clone was seen once. This sequence joins TRBV6-6 and TRBJ1-3, with 9 bases matching TRBD1. CDR1 is MNHNY, CDR2 SVGAGI, per germline (reference sequence). The CDR3 consists of 16 residues. V was clipped by 2 bases and J by 4 bases; unmatched bases: 6. The CDR3 nucleotides read TGTGCCAGCAGTTACGCGTGGACAGGGGAAGGAAACACCATATATTTT. Translation gives CASSYAWTGEGNTIYF.

V gene TRBV7-8 combines with J gene TRBJ1-3; D unclear. In germline, CDR1 is SGHVS, CDR2 FQNEAQ. V lost 8 bases, J lost 0 bases, and 8 bases lay in between. This CDR3 spans 13 amino acids. CDR3 amino acids: CASGRTSGNTIYF. The CDR3 bases are TGTGCCAGCGGCCGGACCTCTGGAAACACCATATATTTT.

The chain has TRBV4-1 and TRBJ1-1; no firm D call. The CDR3 is made up of 15 amino acids. V was clipped by 4 bases and J by 5 bases, with 17 bases between them. Germline V lookup: CDR1 MGHRA, CDR2 YSYEKL. CDR3 loop: CASSRKPAPNTEAFF. In DNA, the CDR3 is TGCGCCAGCAGCCGAAAACCTGCACCCAATACTGAAGCTTTCTTT.

The gene calls are TRBV4-1 and TRBJ2-7, with D perhaps matching TRBD1 (5 bases). The germline V gene has CDR1 MGHRA and CDR2 YSYEKL. Trimming shortened V by 4 bases and J by 4 bases, and 14 bases separated the two germline ends. The CDR3 sequence is 14 residues long. CDR3 sequence reads: CASSRIGREYEQYF. As DNA, the CDR3 is TGCGCCAGCAGCCGGATAGGCAGGGAATACGAGCAGTACTTC.